The 23 T cell receptor beta chains below were found in one sample sequenced in a study of T-cell reconstitution after alpha-beta-depleted transplantation in children. TCRbeta library construction was performed incorporating unique molecular identifiers. TCRdb reprocessed the PCR reads with MiXCR, giving one entry per CDR3 protein. The table includes about 540,000 distinct CDR3 sequences, approximately 20% detected once. The material was PBMCs from the stem cell graft donor, obtained from the stem cell graft. All receptors derive from a human donor who donated a stem cell graft to a child with acute lymphoblastic leukemia.

The rearrangement joins TRBV10-3 to TRBJ2-4; TRBD1 is a possible D gene (6 bases). Germline CDR1 reads ENHRY; CDR2 reads SYGVKD. The CDR3 contains 18 residues. Deletions cut 3 bases from V and 5 bases from J, with 23 bases between. For the CDR3, the DNA is TGTGCCATCAGTGAATCGGTGATTGGAACACAGGGCCAAAACATTCAGTACTTC. This sequence encodes CAISESVIGTQGQNIQYF.

This clonotype was observed a few times. The V and J genes are TRBV10-3 and TRBJ2-5; 7 nucleotides line up with TRBD1. CDR1 is ENHRY, CDR2 SYGVKD, per germline. The CDR3 has 16 residues. V lost 0 bases and J lost 4; bases outside the gene matches: 8. In nucleotides, the CDR3 is TGTGCCATCAGTGAGTCGATGACCAACAGGGGAGAGACCCAGTACTTC. Translated: CAISESMTNRGETQYF.

The genes are TRBV24-1 and TRBJ2-1; a weak D match, TRBD1 (6 bases). The V end lost 5 bases, the J end lost 4 bases, and 11 bases lay between the germline ends. Germline CDR1 and CDR2: KGHDR and SFDVKD. The CDR3 loop spans 14 amino acids. The CDR3 DNA reads as TGTGCCACCAGTGCCGTCGACAGGTACAATGAGCAGTTCTTC. Protein sequence: CATSAVDRYNEQFF.

This clonotype was seen more than once but under ten times. This chain connects TRBV5-1 to TRBJ2-1, with D possibly TRBD2 on 6 matching bases. V was pared by 1 base and J by 2 bases, with 16 bases between. This CDR3 is built from 17 residues. Per germline, CDR1 SGHRS and CDR2 YFSETQ. The CDR3 region is CASSLWGSGEAYNEQFF. For the CDR3, the DNA is TGCGCCAGCAGCTTGTGGGGTAGCGGAGAGGCCTACAATGAGCAGTTCTTC. Together with reference TRBV5-1 and TRBJ2-1, the CDR3 gives the full variable domain: KAGVTQTPRYLIKTRGQQVTLSCSPISGHRSVSWYQQTPGQGLQFLFEYFSETQRNKGNFPGRFSGRQFSNSRSEMNVSTLELGDSALYLCASSLWGSGEAYNEQFFGPGTRLTVL.

The genes are TRBV9 and TRBJ2-1, with D unclear. The V end lost 3 bases, the J end lost 4 bases, and 8 bases lay between the germline ends. The length of the CDR3 is 13 residues. The germline V gene encodes CDR1 SGDLS and CDR2 YYNGEE. CDR3 in DNA: TGTGCCAGCAGCGATCCCGGTTACAATGAGCAGTTCTTC. Protein: CASSDPGYNEQFF.

The chain links TRBV12-3 or TRBV12-4 to TRBJ2-1, with 10 bases aligning to TRBD1. V lost 6 bases to trimming and J lost 7 bases; unmatched junction nucleotides: 18. The CDR3 runs to 18 residues. The CDR3 reads CASSLKYIGTGAINEQFF. The CDR3 DNA follows: TGTGCCAGCAGCCTTAAGTACATAGGGACAGGGGCAATTAATGAGCAGTTCTTC.

This chain uses TRBV15 with TRBJ2-7, with D perhaps TRBD2 (6 bases). This CDR3 spans 15 amino acids. V shed 3 bases and J shed 2 bases, with 14 bases lying between them. Germline V gene sequence: CDR1 LNHNV, CDR2 YYDKDF (reference sequence). The CDR3 loop is CATSRRRGWAYEQYF. DNA for the CDR3: TGTGCCACCAGCAGGCGACGGGGGTGGGCCTACGAGCAGTACTTC.

The rearrangement joins TRBV20-1 to TRBJ2-7; TRBD2 agrees at 12 bases. CDR3 size: 17 residues. The germline V gene encodes CDR1 DFQATT and CDR2 SNEGSKA (reference sequence). V trimming: 2 bases; J trimming: 0 bases; junction bases outside the gene matches: 8. The CDR3 DNA sequence: TGCAGTGCTAGACCGGGACTAGCGGGTTCCTTCTCCTACGAGCAGTACTTC. Its protein product is CSARPGLAGSFSYEQYF.

The chain recombines TRBV4-1 with TRBJ1-2; a possible D gene is TRBD1 (5 bases). Germline V CDR1 and CDR2: MGHRA, YSYEKL. The CDR3 has 14 residues. V was trimmed by 1 base and J by 4 bases, leaving 10 bases between them. CDR3 sequence: CASSQGGRGYGYTF. DNA of the CDR3: TGCGCCAGCAGCCAAGGGGGAAGGGGCTATGGCTACACCTTC.

The table lists this clonotype with a few counts. The chain combines TRBV12-3 or TRBV12-4 with TRBJ1-5; D not resolved. The germline V and J ends were trimmed by 5 bases and 2 bases, with 10 bases remaining between them. The CDR3 covers 14 residues. The CDR3 loop reads CASSAGPRNQPQHF. The DNA for the CDR3 is TGTGCCAGCAGTGCCGGGCCTCGCAATCAGCCCCAGCATTTT.

The sample holds a few counts of this clonotype. This sequence joins TRBV3-1 and TRBJ2-1; either TRBD1 or TRBD2 may supply D (6 bases each). CDR3 length: 16 amino acids. V lost 2 bases to trimming and J lost 6 bases, with 17 bases between them. In germline, CDR1 is LGHDT, CDR2 YNNKEL (reference sequence). CDR3 sequence: CASSQKRSGGGNEQFF. CDR3 sequence (DNA): TGTGCCAGCAGCCAAAAACGTAGCGGAGGGGGCAATGAGCAGTTCTTC.

This clonotype came up a few times. The chain couples TRBV4-2 to TRBJ2-7, with 9 nucleotides matching TRBD2. The CDR3 has 15 amino acids. After removal of 2 bases from V and 6 bases from J, the junction contained 8 bases not matched to a gene. Germline values: CDR1 LGHNA, CDR2 YNFKEQ. The chain's CDR3 is CASSQRPGLAGEQYF. CDR3 sequence (DNA): TGTGCCAGCAGCCAACGACCGGGACTAGCTGGCGAGCAGTACTTC.

This clonotype was seen ten or more times. This chain links TRBV12-3 or TRBV12-4 with TRBJ2-2; TRBD2 matches at 9 bases. Unmatched junction bases numbered 5, after V lost 3 bases and J lost 3 bases. The CDR3 totals 16 residues. The CDR3 spells CASSFSGGRDTGELFF. CDR3 DNA: TGTGCCAGCAGTTTTTCGGGCGGGAGGGACACCGGGGAGCTGTTTTTT.

At least ten counts were recorded for this clonotype. The J gene is TRBJ1-3, the V gene TRBV20-1, with D perhaps matching TRBD1 (5 bases). The germline gives CDR1 DFQATT, CDR2 SNEGSKA (reference sequence). Trimming left V 7 bases short and J 0 bases short, with 10 bases between. CDR3 length: 13 amino acids. CDR3 DNA sequence: TGCAGTGTCACAGGTTTCTCTGGAAACACCATATATTTT. Protein sequence: CSVTGFSGNTIYF.

The V gene is TRBV30, the J gene TRBJ2-7; D is ambiguous. V shed 0 bases and J shed 3 bases, with 9 bases lying between them. The CDR3 spans 13 residues. Germline V gives CDR1 GTSNPN, CDR2 SVGIG (reference sequence). This CDR3 is CAWSVSHNYEQYF. The DNA for the CDR3 is TGTGCCTGGAGTGTTAGTCATAACTACGAGCAGTACTTC.

This clonotype was seen only a few times. This chain joins TRBV6-5 and TRBJ1-1, with D possibly matching TRBD1 (6 bases). CDR3 length: 15 amino acids. Trimming pared 0 bases from V and 6 bases from J, leaving 14 bases between. Germline lookup yields CDR1 MNHEY and CDR2 SVGAGI. The CDR3: CASSYSGRGSAEAFF. CDR3 coding DNA: TGTGCCAGCAGTTACTCGGGCAGGGGAAGTGCTGAAGCTTTCTTT.

This clonotype was seen a handful of times. This chain joins TRBV3-1 and TRBJ2-1; a possible D gene is TRBD1 (5 bases). This CDR3 is 13 amino acids long. The germline gives CDR1 LGHDT, CDR2 YNNKEL (reference sequence). V was cut by 1 base and J by 6 bases, with 7 bases left in between. The CDR3 nucleotides are TGTGCCAGCAGCCAAGGCAGGGCCAATGAGCAGTTCTTC. This translates into CASSQGRANEQFF.

This sequence joins TRBV6-5 and TRBJ2-1, with TRBD2 matching over 7 bases. The V segment lost 0 bases and the J segment 7 bases; nucleotides outside the gene matches: 6. This CDR3 has 15 residues. The germline V gene has CDR1 MNHEY and CDR2 SVGAGI. This CDR3 reads CASSYSGGSWNEQFF. CDR3 bases: TGTGCCAGCAGTTACTCGGGCGGGAGCTGGAATGAGCAGTTCTTC.

This clonotype was seen many times. This chain links TRBV9 with TRBJ2-1; TRBD2 agrees at 7 bases. J gave up 3 bases and V 0 bases, and 0 bases lay outside the gene matches. The CDR3 is 14 amino acids. Germline-derived CDR1 and CDR2 are SGDLS and YYNGEE. CDR3 coding DNA: TGTGCCAGCAGCGTAGGGGACTACTACAATGAGCAGTTCTTC. The encoded protein is CASSVGDYYNEQFF.

This clonotype was detected only a few times. The chain carries TRBV4-1 and TRBJ1-4; D unresolved. The ends were cut back, 3 bases at V and 5 bases at J, with 7 bases in the middle. The germline V gene has CDR1 MGHRA and CDR2 YSYEKL. The CDR3 runs to 13 residues. CDR3 nucleotides: TGCGCCAGCAGCCATGTATTAAATGAAAAACTGTTTTTT. This translates into CASSHVLNEKLFF.

This chain connects TRBV5-1 to TRBJ2-7; 11 nucleotides agree with TRBD1. V dropped 3 bases and J dropped 4; count of bases not matched to a gene: 6. Germline-derived CDR1 and CDR2 are SGHRS and YFSETQ. The CDR3 spans 15 residues. This CDR3 is CASSWGTGGRYEQYF. Here the CDR3 DNA reads TGCGCCAGCAGCTGGGGGACAGGGGGGAGGTACGAGCAGTACTTC.

This clonotype appeared a few times. The V gene is TRBV7-7, the J gene TRBJ2-5, with unresolved D. V was trimmed by 5 bases and J by 4 bases, leaving 14 bases between them. Germline CDR1 reads SSHAT; CDR2 reads FNYEAQ (reference sequence). The CDR3 runs to 14 residues. This CDR3 is CASSPAWMGETQYF. The CDR3, as DNA: TGTGCCAGCAGCCCGGCATGGATGGGAGAGACCCAGTACTTC.

With respect to this clonotype: This may stem from a read error, because a much larger clone lies one nucleotide away. V and J are TRBV24-1 and TRBJ1-5, with D hard to call. This CDR3 has 14 amino acids. Germline V gene lookup returns CDR1 KGHDR and CDR2 SFDVKD. V dropped 8 bases and J dropped 7 bases, with 17 bases sitting between them. The CDR3 reads CATIDEGGRQPQHF. CDR3 in DNA: TGTGCCACCATCGATGAGGGAGGGCGGCAGCCCCAGCATTTT.